This record concerns one T cell receptor (beta chain) sequence. The specificity of this receptor is unknown. No base quality values were provided; no much bigger clone lies one nucleotide off. Samples from volunteer blood donors who had recovered from COVID-19 were contributed by a second Seattle source. The collaborating institutions used their own protocols to collect whole blood in K2EDTA tubes. For TCRbeta analysis, collaborators shipped samples in one of three forms: frozen whole blood, isolated PBMCs, or DNA extracted from either of those sample types. The germline V gene provides CDR1 ENHRY and CDR2 SYGVKD. For this chain, trimming is 7 bases at the V end and 8 bases at the J end, and the number of junction bases without a gene match is 11. From cysteine to phenylalanine, the CDR3 is 14 amino acids long. Of the read, only the CDR3 DNA is kept; its 42 bases are in frame from base 1. The immunoSEQ Assay, a bias-controlled multiplex PCR, was used to amplify TCRbeta CDR3 regions from genomic DNA. The authors' pipeline ran thus. The number of nucleated cells in each sample was estimated by amplification of reference gene primers within the assay. To quantify the absolute abundance of each unique TCRbeta CDR3 rearrangement, sequence reads were collapsed and filtered. For each sample, productive Simpson clonality was calculated as the square root of Simpson's diversity index over productive rearrangements. Drawn from immuneACCESS, this table holds only the in-frame rearrangements with V and J called that TCRdb kept. Clones are partly lost; checked studies trace under half to an unresolved V gene and leave the rest unexplained. V and J calls plus clone size are reproduced from that table; the DNA served to infer D and trimming. This sample gives roughly 190,000 clones in total; over 75% of them show up just once. The biggest ten clones account for 5.5% to 7% of the sample.

This sample was taken from a study of blood T cell repertoires in COVID-19 (TCRdb year 2020). Background on the whole study: Samples covering the acute and convalescent phases of COVID-19 were provided by collaborators in the United States, Italy and Spain. The repertoires were made available in a free public database intended to serve as a resource for research on the immune response to SARS-CoV-2. The samples were drawn from two sources: the first 160 participants of the ongoing ImmuneRACE study, and 1,200 or so subjects contributed by 6 global collaborators. The dataset comprised deeply sampled blood TCRbeta repertoires from subjects exposed to, actively infected with, or recovered from COVID-19. The material from the prospective study consisted of cDNA or gDNA derived from T cells, B-cell-depleted T cells, or PBMCs. The sample metadata nearly always contained a de-identified subject ID, COVID-19 status, age in years and sex. Where HLA class I and class II types were available, the types were taken from metadata supplied by the sample provider, not from assay-based typing.

Paper-wide results and their limitations: The quantity of clinical and demographic metadata differed by source and by participant and was supplied without curation.

The rearranged chain carries TRBV10-3 and TRBJ1-2, and 9 junction bases match TRBD1. The sequence came from a woman between 35 and 50 years old who had recovered from COVID-19. Sequenced material: peripheral blood. The sequenced DNA is TGTGCCATCAACTTGCCGGGACAGGGAGAAGGCTACACCTTC. Its protein product is CAINLPGQGEGYTF.